This T cell receptor (beta chain) was sequenced for a study of T cells after yellow fever vaccination. Using its own MiXCR run on the 5' RACE reads, TCRdb lists one record per CDR3 protein. The sample lists fewer than 350,000 distinct CDR3 sequences, 4% to 5.5% occurring once. CDR1 is MDHEN, CDR2 SYDVKM, per germline. V was clipped by 2 bases and J by 6 bases, with 14 bases between them. CDR3 length equals 14 residues. Sequencing was performed on PBMCs, taken 15 days after the yellow fever booster vaccination. The V call is TRBV28, the J call TRBJ2-7; perhaps TRBD2 as D (6 bases). The source of this sequence is a man between 18 and 35 years old who received the YFV17D yellow fever vaccine. CDR3 loop: CASSLAGTNFEQYV. In nucleotides, the CDR3 is TGTGCCAGCAGTTTAGCGGGGACCAACTTCGAGCAGTACGTC.